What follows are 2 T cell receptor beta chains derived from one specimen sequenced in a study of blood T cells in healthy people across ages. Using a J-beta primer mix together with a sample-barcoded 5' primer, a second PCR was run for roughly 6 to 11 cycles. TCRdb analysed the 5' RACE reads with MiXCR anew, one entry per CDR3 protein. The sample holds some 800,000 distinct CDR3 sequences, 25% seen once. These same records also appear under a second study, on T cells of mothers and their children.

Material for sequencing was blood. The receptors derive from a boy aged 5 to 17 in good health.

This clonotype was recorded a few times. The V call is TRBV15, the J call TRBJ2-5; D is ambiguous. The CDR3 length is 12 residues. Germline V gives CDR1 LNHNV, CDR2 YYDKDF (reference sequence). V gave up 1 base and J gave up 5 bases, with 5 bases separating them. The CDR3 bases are TGTGCCACCAGCAGAGGTATGGAGACCCAGTACTTC. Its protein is CATSRGMETQYF. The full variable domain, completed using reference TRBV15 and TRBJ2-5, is DAMVIQNPRYQVTQFGKPVTLSCSQTLNHNVMYWYQQKSSQAPKLLFHYYDKDFNNEADTPDNFQSRRPNTSFCFLDIRSPGLGDTAMYLCATSRGMETQYFGPGTRLLVL.

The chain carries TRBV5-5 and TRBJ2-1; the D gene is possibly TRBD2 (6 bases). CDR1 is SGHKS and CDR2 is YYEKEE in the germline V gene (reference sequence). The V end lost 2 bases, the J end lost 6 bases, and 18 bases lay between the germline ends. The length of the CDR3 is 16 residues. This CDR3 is CASSFGTPPLGNEQFF. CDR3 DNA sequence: TGTGCCAGCAGCTTCGGGACTCCCCCTCTCGGCAATGAGCAGTTCTTC.